This T cell receptor beta chain was captured by sequencing in a study of monozygotic twins with inflammatory bowel disease. The study's findings and limits: Distinct T cell subtypes could not be told apart.

TCRdb reprocessed the 5' RACE reads and keeps a single row for each CDR3 protein, giving no DNA. This listing includes 400,000 or so distinct CDR3 sequences. CDR1 is DFQATT and CDR2 is SNEGSKA in the germline V gene (reference sequence). The CDR3 consists of 16 residues. For every donor, one blood sample of over 2 ml was drawn. Note on this clonotype: The antigen is not known.

The receptor was derived from a human donor with ulcerative colitis or Crohn's disease, or a healthy co-twin of an affected twin (not recorded which). The sequencing input was blood. This rearrangement joins TRBV20-1 to TRBJ2-1; with no DNA, the TCRdb D assignment of TRBD1 cannot be verified. The CDR3 loop is CSATPRTGPFYNEQFF.